Sequencing of this TCR beta chain was carried out in a study of T cells in narcolepsy. At the level of the study: Patients with NT1 or NT2 and healthy control donors were enrolled.

Data came from immunoSEQ multiplex PCR; TCRdb stores just in-frame clones and leaves some out. The sample contains fewer than 30,000 clones, about 85% of which appear only once. Regarding the study as a whole: Autoreactive HCRT-specific and TRIB2-specific clonotypes were marked in same-patient CSF-versus-blood CD4+ comparisons.

This clone was found a few times. Its antigen remains unidentified. The sample consisted of CD45RA- memory CD4+ T cells from PBMCs. This clonotype originated in a human donor with narcolepsy.

CDR3 residues: CASSLRTSGIGGGELFF. CDR3 in DNA: TGCGCCAGCAGCCTTCGGACTAGCGGGATAGGGGGCGGGGAGCTGTTTTTT. The chain employs TRBV5-1 and TRBJ2-2; 12 positions match TRBD2. The germline V gene has CDR1 SGHRS and CDR2 YFSETQ. V was clipped by 4 bases and J by 7 bases; unmatched bases: 11. This CDR3 region has 17 residues.